These 11 T cell receptor beta chains share one sample of origin, sequenced in a study of human T cells and chemical hapten exposure. Stated time point: patch test 1, 2 weeks after DPC sensitization. Treatment given: therapeutic diphenylcyclopropenone sensitization with weekly scalp DPC. TCRdb used MiXCR to reprocess the RACE reads, holding one entry per CDR3 protein. Among around 190,000 distinct CDR3 sequences listed, 20% to 25% were seen once. Sequencing was performed on whole blood, taken in connection with sensitization to the hapten diphenylcyclopropenone (DPC). These receptors originate from a woman aged 45 to 65 with alopecia areata. Some clones in this sample may be carry-over from other donors' samples.

The chain has TRBV21-1 and TRBJ2-3; the table calls TRBD2, which could not be checked here. TRBV21-1 is assigned pseudogene status. CDR3 length: 16 residues. CDR3 in DNA: TGTGCCAGCAGCAAAGGCGGGATTTGGAGCACAGATACGCAGTATTTT. Translating gives CASSKGGIWSTDTQYF.

This clonotype was counted only a few times. The chain couples TRBV20-1 to TRBJ2-1; 8 bases are a match to TRBD2. The germline V gene encodes CDR1 DFQATT and CDR2 SNEGSKA (reference sequence). V shed 1 base, J shed 4 bases, and the junction held 9 bases outside the gene matches. The CDR3 covers 16 residues. The CDR3 DNA reads TGCAGTGCTAGAGCGTTTGGACTAGCTAGGTACAATGAGCAGTTCTTC. Protein: CSARAFGLARYNEQFF.

In this sample, this clonotype turned up a few times. The chain employs TRBV15 and TRBJ2-7, with D possibly TRBD1 on 6 matching bases. Trimming left V 1 base short and J 9 bases short, with 13 bases between. Per the germline V gene, CDR1 is LNHNV and CDR2 is YYDKDF (reference sequence). CDR3 length: 13 residues. The CDR3 DNA reads as TGTGCCACCAGCAGAGGTCCAGGGGTTTGGCAGTACTTC. Translation: CATSRGPGVWQYF.

V usage is TRBV5-5 and J usage is TRBJ2-2; D gene ambiguous. The germline gives CDR1 SGHKS, CDR2 YYEKEE (reference sequence). V was clipped by 1 base and J by 1 base, with 11 bases between them. The CDR3 length is 16 residues. The CDR3 DNA follows: TGTGCCAGCAGCTTGAGGTGGCTCGAGAACACCGGGGAGCTGTTTTTT. Residues: CASSLRWLENTGELFF.

V and J are TRBV6-2 or TRBV6-3 and TRBJ2-5; no clear D. The CDR3 has 14 residues. CDR1 and CDR2 (germline): MNHEY, SVGEGT. Trimming took 2 bases from V and 7 from J, leaving 14 bases between them. The DNA of the CDR3 is TGTGCCAGCAGTTACGACCACCTTTCGGGGACCCAGTACTTC. This encodes CASSYDHLSGTQYF.

This clonotype was found many times. The genes are TRBV10-3 and TRBJ2-5; D is uncertain. The germline V gene has CDR1 ENHRY and CDR2 SYGVKD. CDR3 length: 13 residues. Trimming removed 3 bases from V and 0 bases from J, with 5 bases in between. CDR3: CAISDKYQETQYF. CDR3 sequence (DNA): TGTGCCATCAGTGATAAATACCAAGAGACCCAGTACTTC.

In this sample, this clonotype turned up a few times. The V gene is TRBV2, the J gene TRBJ2-1; D call uncertain. This CDR3 has 17 amino acids. Between the trimmed V and J ends, which lost 5 bases and 1 base, there was a span of 18 bases. Per the germline V gene, CDR1 is SNHLY and CDR2 is FYNNEI. CDR3 sequence reads: CASSLRSSLYSYNEQFF. CDR3 DNA: TGTGCCAGCAGTCTTCGTTCCTCGCTATATTCCTACAATGAGCAGTTCTTC.

This chain joins TRBV5-1 and TRBJ2-1; 8 nucleotides align to TRBD1. The CDR3 is 19 residues long. The ends lost 0 bases at V and 2 bases at J; junction bases unmatched: 13. Germline values: CDR1 SGHRS, CDR2 YFSETQ. CDR3 nucleotide sequence: TGCGCCAGCAGCTTGGAACCATGGACAGGGTACAGCACCTACAATGAGCAGTTCTTC. This encodes CASSLEPWTGYSTYNEQFF.

This clonotype has just a few counts. CDR3 region: CASRPFRVNTEAFF. In nucleotides, the CDR3 is TGTGCCAGCAGGCCCTTCAGGGTGAACACTGAAGCTTTCTTT. The chain carries TRBV11-2 and TRBJ1-1; D is perhaps TRBD1 (5 bases). Germline assignment: CDR1 SGHAT and CDR2 FQNNGV. The CDR3 consists of 14 residues. V lost 6 bases to trimming and J lost 0 bases, with 11 bases between them.

The sample holds a few counts of this clonotype. This chain uses TRBV6-2 or TRBV6-3 with TRBJ2-1; perhaps TRBD2 as D (6 bases). The length of the CDR3 is 15 residues. Germline V gene lookup returns CDR1 MNHEY and CDR2 SVGEGT. V lost 8 bases to trimming and J lost 8 bases, with 22 bases between them. CDR3 residues: CASGAPWPRRDEQFF. The CDR3 coding sequence is TGTGCCAGCGGCGCGCCATGGCCTCGGAGGGATGAGCAGTTCTTC.

The chain recombines TRBV20-1 with TRBJ2-7, with D possibly matching TRBD2 (5 bases). CDR1 DFQATT and CDR2 SNEGSKA come from the germline V gene (reference sequence). The V gene lost 5 bases and the J gene lost 2 bases, with 13 bases spanning the gap. The CDR3 totals 13 residues. This chain's CDR3 is CSAPRAGTYEQYF. The DNA of the CDR3 is TGCAGTGCTCCGCGGGCTGGAACCTACGAGCAGTACTTC.